A single sample gave rise to the 18 T cell receptor beta chains below, sequenced in a study of blood T cell repertoires in COVID-19. Using immunoSEQ multiplex PCR, the repertoire was profiled, and TCRdb retains in-frame clones only, with some absent. The table lists roughly 180,000 clones, approximately 80% of them singletons, with more than 9.5% in the top ten. The sequencing input was PBMCs or T cells enriched from blood (not recorded which). The receptors stem from a man aged 50 or older who had recovered from COVID-19.

The rearrangement links TRBV28 to TRBJ2-7; 10 bases agree with TRBD2. The CDR3 covers 17 residues. Germline V gives CDR1 MDHEN, CDR2 SYDVKM. J lost 0 bases, V lost 3 bases, and 8 bases had no gene match. CDR3 bases: TGTGCCAGCAGTTTGAGGCTAGCGGGAGCAAACTCCTACGAGCAGTACTTC. Protein sequence: CASSLRLAGANSYEQYF.

The rearrangement uses TRBV4-2 and TRBJ1-5, with 9 bases aligning to TRBD1. The CDR3 runs 16 residues. Germline CDR1 LGHNA, CDR2 YNFKEQ. Germline trimming cut 0 bases from V and 7 bases from J; bases unmatched to any gene: 7. The CDR3 here is CASSQDRRDRAQPQHF. CDR3 DNA sequence: TGTGCCAGCAGCCAAGATCGTAGGGACAGGGCGCAGCCCCAGCATTTT.

The rearrangement uses TRBV5-5 and TRBJ2-5; 10 nucleotides agree with TRBD2. J lost 5 bases, V lost 1 base, and 5 bases had no gene match. This CDR3 contains 15 residues. The germline V gene encodes CDR1 SGHKS and CDR2 YYEKEE (reference sequence). CDR3 sequence: CASSLLGTSEETQYF. The CDR3 nucleotides read TGTGCCAGCAGCTTGTTAGGGACTAGCGAGGAGACCCAGTACTTC. The full variable domain, with the rest looked up from reference TRBV5-5 and TRBJ2-5, is DAGVTQSPTHLIKTRGQQVTLRCSPISGHKSVSWYQQVLGQGPQFIFQYYEKEERGRGNFPDRFSARQFPNYSSELNVNALLLGDSALYLCASSLLGTSEETQYFGPGTRLLVL.

V usage is TRBV5-1 and J usage is TRBJ1-2, with 9 bases lining up with TRBD1. Germline V gene lookup returns CDR1 SGHRS and CDR2 YFSETQ. The CDR3 extends over 16 amino acids. With 3 bases clipped from V and 0 bases from J, the junction kept 6 bases outside the gene matches. The CDR3 DNA reads as TGCGCCAGCAGCTGGGGACAGGGAATGGCTAACTATGGCTACACCTTC. Its protein is CASSWGQGMANYGYTF.

The rearrangement uses TRBV3-1 (or the pseudogene TRBV3-2) and TRBJ2-7; the D gene is possibly TRBD1 (6 bases). Trimming took 6 bases from V and 6 from J, leaving 18 bases between them. The CDR3 runs 14 residues. The germline gives CDR1 LGHDT, CDR2 YNNKEL (reference sequence). For the CDR3, the DNA is TGTGCCAGCAGGGATCAGGGGAATTACGGCGAGCAGTACTTC. This translates into CASRDQGNYGEQYF.

This clone was seen a few times. Other DNA variants within this sample encode the same CDR3. The chain carries TRBV9 and TRBJ1-6; 7 positions agree with TRBD1. V dropped 1 base and J dropped 7; count of bases not matched to a gene: 2. There are 14 residues in the CDR3. Germline CDR1 and CDR2: SGDLS and YYNGEE. CDR3: CASSVTGVNSPLHF. The CDR3 nucleotides are TGTGCCAGCAGCGTAACAGGGGTGAATTCACCCCTCCACTTT.

This chain uses TRBV19 with TRBJ2-1; TRBD1 matches 12 bases. Trimming removed 5 bases from V and 2 bases from J; junction bases left unmatched: 4. Germline-derived CDR1 and CDR2 are LNHDA and SQIVND (reference sequence). The CDR3 sequence is 16 residues long. The CDR3, as DNA: TGTGCCAGTAGTCCGGGGACAGGGGGCCCCTACAATGAGCAGTTCTTC. Translated, it gives CASSPGTGGPYNEQFF.

V is TRBV11-2 and J is TRBJ1-2; the D is unclear. V lost 0 bases, J lost 8 bases, and 19 bases lay in between. Germline values: CDR1 SGHAT, CDR2 FQNNGV. This CDR3 comprises 16 residues. The DNA for the CDR3 is TGTGCCAGCAGCTTAGAGGGCGGGAGGCTGGGTCGAGGCTACACCTTC. As protein: CASSLEGGRLGRGYTF.

The rearrangement links TRBV5-1 to TRBJ2-7; TRBD2 agrees at 10 bases. Trimming at V came to 3 bases and at J to 2 bases, leaving 8 bases not matched to a gene. Germline lookup yields CDR1 SGHRS and CDR2 YFSETQ. CDR3 length: 16 residues. The CDR3 loop reads CASSSDWTSGPYEQYF. CDR3 bases: TGCGCCAGCAGCTCGGACTGGACTAGCGGACCCTACGAGCAGTACTTC.

V is TRBV7-6 and J is TRBJ2-3; a weak D match, TRBD2 (5 bases). V shed 5 bases and J shed 5 bases, with 14 bases lying between them. The CDR3 runs to 14 residues. CDR1 is SGHVS, CDR2 FNYEAQ, per germline. The DNA of the CDR3 is TGTGCCAGCAGCCCCCTTACGACTATAGATACGCAGTATTTT. Translated: CASSPLTTIDTQYF.

The rearrangement joins TRBV1 to TRBJ2-1; the D call of TRBD2 is as the table states it, not checked on the DNA. TRBV1 is a known pseudogene. The CDR3 is 16 amino acids. The CDR3 reads CTSSQERGADRNEQFF. CDR3 sequence (DNA): TGCACCAGCAGCCAAGAGCGGGGGGCCGATCGCAATGAGCAGTTCTTC.

The chain joins TRBV18 to TRBJ2-7, with 12 positions matching TRBD1. Germline values: CDR1 KGHSH, CDR2 LQKENI. J gave up 3 bases and V 3 bases, and 6 bases lay outside the gene matches. CDR3 length: 16 amino acids. The CDR3 reads CASSPPGTGGIYEQYF. The CDR3 coding sequence is TGTGCCAGCTCACCCCCCGGGACAGGGGGCATCTACGAGCAGTACTTC.

This chain links TRBV5-4 with TRBJ2-2; D is perhaps TRBD2 (5 bases). Germline V gene lookup returns CDR1 SGHNT and CDR2 YYREEE (reference sequence). The CDR3 loop spans 12 amino acids. The V and J ends lost 8 bases and 1 base respectively, with 6 bases between them. This CDR3 is CASRGNTGELFF. The CDR3, as DNA: TGTGCCAGTCGGGGGAACACCGGGGAGCTGTTTTTT.

The J gene is TRBJ2-1, the V gene TRBV7-8; no firm D call. This CDR3 comprises 13 residues. Germline values: CDR1 SGHVS, CDR2 FQNEAQ. The V gene lost 2 bases and the J gene lost 7 bases, with 9 bases spanning the gap. CDR3 coding DNA: TGTGCCAGCAGCTTAAACATCATGAATGAGCAGTTCTTC. Translation gives CASSLNIMNEQFF. Full variable domain (remainder filled in from reference TRBV7-8 and TRBJ2-1): GAGVSQSPRYKVAKRGQDVALRCDPISGHVSLFWYQQALGQGPEFLTYFQNEAQLDKSGLPSDRFFAERPEGSVSTLKIQRTQQEDSAVYLCASSLNIMNEQFFGPGTRLTVL.

In this sample, this clone turned up once. V is TRBV7-3 and J is TRBJ2-7; D perhaps matches TRBD2 (6 bases). This CDR3 is built from 13 residues. Per the germline V gene, CDR1 is SGHTA and CDR2 is FQGTGA. The V gene lost 4 bases and the J gene lost 6 bases, with 13 bases spanning the gap. The CDR3: CASSSSSAGEQYF. The CDR3 bases are TGTGCCAGCAGCTCGTCTAGCGCGGGCGAGCAGTACTTC.

The chain has TRBV13 and TRBJ2-5; 11 positions match TRBD1. The CDR3 has 15 amino acids. Trimming at V came to 5 bases and at J to 5 bases, leaving 7 bases not matched to a gene. Germline CDR1 and CDR2: PRHDT and FYEKMQ (reference sequence). CDR3 DNA: TGTGCCAGCAGCCCCCCGGGACAGGGGGAGGAGACCCAGTACTTC. As protein: CASSPPGQGEETQYF.

This chain links TRBV10-3 with TRBJ1-2; 7 bases are shared with TRBD1. Germline V lookup: CDR1 ENHRY, CDR2 SYGVKD. J lost 7 bases, V lost 7 bases, and 9 bases had no gene match. The CDR3 consists of 13 residues. Written as DNA, the CDR3 is TGTGCCATCAAAGATGAGGGGGCTAGTGGCTACACCTTC. Translating it yields CAIKDEGASGYTF.

This clone showed up just a few times. The V call is TRBV19, the J call TRBJ2-2; 10 nucleotides match TRBD2. CDR1 LNHDA and CDR2 SQIVND come from the germline V gene (reference sequence). The CDR3 runs 17 residues. V trimming: 7 bases; J trimming: 2 bases; junction bases outside the gene matches: 10. CDR3 residues: CASNRASGRGNTGELFF. The CDR3 DNA is TGTGCCAGTAACAGGGCTAGCGGGAGAGGAAACACCGGGGAGCTGTTTTTT.